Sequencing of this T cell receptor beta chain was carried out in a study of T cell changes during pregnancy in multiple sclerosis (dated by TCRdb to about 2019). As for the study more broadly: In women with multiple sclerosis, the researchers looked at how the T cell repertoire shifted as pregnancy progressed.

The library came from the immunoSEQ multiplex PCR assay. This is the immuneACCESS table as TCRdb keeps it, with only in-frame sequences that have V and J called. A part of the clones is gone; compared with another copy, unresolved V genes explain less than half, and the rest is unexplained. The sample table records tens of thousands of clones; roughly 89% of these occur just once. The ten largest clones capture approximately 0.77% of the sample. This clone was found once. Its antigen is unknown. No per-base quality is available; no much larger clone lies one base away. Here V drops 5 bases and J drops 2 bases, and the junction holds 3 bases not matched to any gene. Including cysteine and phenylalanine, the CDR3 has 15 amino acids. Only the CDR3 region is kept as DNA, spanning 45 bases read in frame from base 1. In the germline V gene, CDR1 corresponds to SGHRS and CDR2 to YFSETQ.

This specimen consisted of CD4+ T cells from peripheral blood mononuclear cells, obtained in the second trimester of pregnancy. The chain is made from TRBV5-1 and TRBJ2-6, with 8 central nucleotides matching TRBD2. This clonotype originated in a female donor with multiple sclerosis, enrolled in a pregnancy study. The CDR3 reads CASSRGGPGANVLTF. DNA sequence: TGCGCCAGCAGTCGGGGGGGACCTGGGGCCAACGTCCTGACTTTC.